This T cell receptor (beta chain) appears in the sequencing data of a study of blood T cells in healthy people across ages. General study points: A roughly linear age-dependent decrease characterized TCR beta diversity per million T cells. There were more naive CD4+ cells and higher diversity in long-lived donors than in aged donors.

The CDR3 covers 14 residues. The V gene end was trimmed by 7 bases and the J gene end by 5 bases; junction bases not matched to a gene: 7. Germline CDR1 reads MNHNS; CDR2 reads SASEGT. Primers used in a second PCR of roughly 6 to 11 cycles were a sample-barcoded 5' primer and a J-beta primer mix. TCRdb re-called the 5' RACE reads through MiXCR, storing one row per CDR3 protein. The table lists over 700,000 distinct CDR3 sequences, just under 25% of them singletons, with roughly 9% in the top ten. To note about this clonotype: What it recognizes is unknown.

The same data also went into a second study, on T cells of mothers and their children.

The source of this sequence is a boy between 5 and 17 years old in good health. The genes are TRBV6-1 and TRBJ2-5; 10 nucleotides line up with TRBD1. Material: blood. CDR3 in amino acids: CASKDRGVGETQYF. For the CDR3, the DNA is TGTGCCAGCAAGGACAGGGGGGTTGGGGAGACCCAGTACTTC.